The 29 T cell receptor beta chains below all came from one sample that was sequenced in a study of a mutant IDH1 vaccine in newly diagnosed glioma. These receptors are not linked to any known antigen. Stated time point: week 23, last vaccination. Vaccination comprised doses that each held 300 ug of mutant IDH1 20-mer peptide, plus topical imiquimod. The repertoire was sequenced with immunoSEQ multiplex PCR; TCRdb's copy has only in-frame clones and lacks some. Of 35,000 to 50,000 clones listed, approximately 84% are singletons. Sequenced here: PBMCs, sampled from a glioma patient whose treatment included an IDH1 peptide vaccine. The receptor set was obtained from a woman between 18 and 29 years old with glioma. Some clones in this sample may be carry-over from other donors' samples.

The chain is built from TRBV9 and TRBJ2-1; no reliable D call. Germline lookup yields CDR1 SGDLS and CDR2 YYNGEE. CDR3 length equals 14 residues. V lost 0 bases, J lost 8 bases, and 12 bases lay in between. CDR3 region: CASSVVGGSDEQFF. CDR3 bases: TGTGCCAGCAGCGTAGTAGGTGGAAGCGATGAGCAGTTCTTC. Together with reference TRBV9 and TRBJ2-1, the CDR3 gives the full variable domain: DSGVTQTPKHLITATGQRVTLRCSPRSGDLSVYWYQQSLDQGLQFLIQYYNGEERAKGNILERFSAQQFPDLHSELNLSSLELGDSALYFCASSVVGGSDEQFFGPGTRLTVL.

The chain joins TRBV9 to TRBJ2-7; no definite D call. Germline V gives CDR1 SGDLS, CDR2 YYNGEE. The CDR3 spans 16 residues. The V gene lost 3 bases and the J gene lost 2 bases, with 18 bases spanning the gap. Written as DNA, the CDR3 is TGTGCCAGCAGCGCCACCCCGGGCCCTTCGCCCTACGAGCAGTACTTC. This gives the protein CASSATPGPSPYEQYF.

This rearrangement joins TRBV14 to TRBJ1-1; D gene uncertain. Trimming shortened V by 5 bases and J by 7 bases, and 8 bases separated the two germline ends. Germline V lookup: CDR1 SGHDN, CDR2 FVKESK. This CDR3 is built from 11 residues. This chain's CDR3 is CASSGHLEAFF. CDR3 coding DNA: TGTGCCAGCAGCGGGCACCTTGAAGCTTTCTTT.

This chain uses TRBV4-1 with TRBJ1-4; perhaps TRBD1 as D (6 bases). V was trimmed by 1 base and J by 8 bases, leaving 14 bases between them. The CDR3 is 15 amino acids. Per germline, CDR1 MGHRA and CDR2 YSYEKL. CDR3 residues: CASSQVPGDREKLFF. The CDR3 DNA is TGCGCCAGCAGCCAAGTACCAGGGGATCGAGAAAAACTGTTTTTT.

V gene TRBV25-1 combines with J gene TRBJ1-1; the D gene is possibly TRBD1 (5 bases). Germline V gives CDR1 MGHDK, CDR2 SYGVNS. The CDR3 sequence is 15 residues long. Trimming took 6 bases from V and 0 from J, leaving 14 bases between them. CDR3 nucleotide sequence: TGTGCCAGCAGGGGGGGGGACGGGATGAACACTGAAGCTTTCTTT. Amino acids: CASRGGDGMNTEAFF.

The chain couples TRBV4-1 to TRBJ2-5, with D perhaps matching TRBD1 (5 bases). CDR1 is MGHRA, CDR2 YSYEKL, per germline. This CDR3 is built from 14 residues. The V and J ends lost 0 bases and 1 base respectively, with 6 bases between them. The CDR3 coding sequence is TGCGCCAGCAGCCAAGATGGGGCCCAAGAGACCCAGTACTTC. Encoded protein: CASSQDGAQETQYF.

The chain joins TRBV6-1 to TRBJ1-2; D may be TRBD1 (5 bases). Germline V CDR1 and CDR2: MNHNS, SASEGT. The germline V and J ends were trimmed by 2 bases and 6 bases, with 16 bases remaining between them. The CDR3 has 15 residues. Here the CDR3 reads CASSEWTPREDGYTF. The CDR3, as DNA: TGTGCCAGCAGTGAATGGACACCGCGCGAGGATGGCTACACCTTC.

The count of this clone is one. This chain connects TRBV7-3 to TRBJ2-4, with D maybe TRBD2 (7 bases). Deletions cut 4 bases from V and 7 bases from J, with 14 bases between. The CDR3 consists of 14 residues. Germline lookup yields CDR1 SGHTA and CDR2 FQGTGA. CDR3 amino acids: CASSSQEGGNIQYF. The CDR3, as DNA: TGTGCCAGCAGCTCCCAGGAGGGGGGGAACATTCAGTACTTC.

The chain is built from TRBV29-1 and TRBJ2-1; TRBD2 agrees at 9 bases. The CDR3 extends over 15 amino acids. J lost 1 base, V lost 5 bases, and 6 bases had no gene match. In germline, CDR1 is SQVTM, CDR2 ANQGSEA. CDR3 sequence (DNA): TGCAGCGTTTCCCAGACTAGCGGATCCTACAATGAGCAGTTCTTC. Its protein is CSVSQTSGSYNEQFF.

V is TRBV19 and J is TRBJ2-3; 11 bases fit TRBD2. V shed 6 bases, J shed 2 bases, and the junction held 4 bases outside the gene matches. The CDR3 spans 15 residues. Looked up from germline, CDR1 is LNHDA and CDR2 is SQIVND (reference sequence). This CDR3 is CASSPGLAATDTQYF. DNA of the CDR3: TGTGCCAGTAGCCCGGGACTAGCGGCCACAGATACGCAGTATTTT. The full variable domain, rest sourced from reference TRBV19 and TRBJ2-3, is DGGITQSPKYLFRKEGQNVTLSCEQNLNHDAMYWYRQDPGQGLRLIYYSQIVNDFQKGDIAEGYSVSREKKESFPLTVTSAQKNPTAFYLCASSPGLAATDTQYFGPGTRLTVL.

V gene TRBV19 combines with J gene TRBJ2-5; 8 bases agree with TRBD2. Germline V lookup: CDR1 LNHDA, CDR2 SQIVND (reference sequence). Trimming took 5 bases from V and 5 from J; bases not matched to a gene: 13. The CDR3 loop spans 16 amino acids. CDR3 in amino acids: CASSPQGGLAGETQYF. CDR3 DNA sequence: TGTGCCAGTAGTCCCCAAGGGGGGCTAGCGGGTGAGACCCAGTACTTC. Based on the CDR3 plus reference TRBV19 and TRBJ2-5, the full variable domain is DGGITQSPKYLFRKEGQNVTLSCEQNLNHDAMYWYRQDPGQGLRLIYYSQIVNDFQKGDIAEGYSVSREKKESFPLTVTSAQKNPTAFYLCASSPQGGLAGETQYFGPGTRLLVL.

Regarding this clone: No DNA is shown, since the ends of the CDR3 on it are uncertain; the CDR3 is the one TCRdb lists. The chain couples TRBV11-3 to TRBJ1-5. The germline V gene has CDR1 SGHNT and CDR2 YENEEA. The length of the CDR3 is 13 amino acids, counting both ends. The CDR3 here is CASSSSGNQPQHF.

This clone was picked up one time. The chain combines TRBV5-1 with TRBJ2-7; 9 bases map to TRBD2. CDR3 size: 13 residues. After removal of 5 bases from V and 4 bases from J, the junction contained 4 bases not matched to a gene. Germline assignment: CDR1 SGHRS and CDR2 YFSETQ. The CDR3: CASRREGPYEQYF. In nucleotides, the CDR3 is TGCGCCAGCAGGCGGGAGGGCCCTTACGAGCAGTACTTC.

J is TRBJ2-2 and V is TRBV7-2; D not resolved. Germline lookup yields CDR1 SGHTA and CDR2 FQGNSA. The CDR3 has 14 residues. Between the trimmed V and J ends, which lost 5 bases and 3 bases, there was a span of 10 bases. The CDR3 spells CASSAPRDTGELFF. The DNA of the CDR3 is TGTGCCAGCAGCGCCCCCCGGGACACCGGGGAGCTGTTTTTT.

This chain links TRBV6-4 with TRBJ2-7; D is perhaps TRBD1 (6 bases). The CDR3 contains 13 residues. Germline V gene data show CDR1 as MRHNA and CDR2 as SNTAGT. V shed 6 bases and J shed 0 bases, with 9 bases lying between them. In DNA form, the CDR3 reads TGTGCCAGCAGGGGGGCAGCCTCCTACGAGCAGTACTTC. This encodes CASRGAASYEQYF.

The rearrangement joins TRBV6-1 to TRBJ2-7; a weak D match, TRBD1 (5 bases). Trimming removed 9 bases at V and 0 bases at J, with 18 bases between. CDR3 length: 15 residues. Germline CDR1 reads MNHNS; CDR2 reads SASEGT. This CDR3 reads CASTPATGSSYEQYF. The CDR3 DNA sequence: TGTGCCAGTACCCCCGCCACAGGCAGCTCCTACGAGCAGTACTTC.

This chain connects TRBV5-4 to TRBJ2-7; 8 bases are a match to TRBD1. Germline V gives CDR1 SGHNT, CDR2 YYREEE (reference sequence). The CDR3 contains 14 residues. V shed 4 bases, J shed 4 bases, and the junction held 7 bases outside the gene matches. CDR3 nucleotides: TGTGCCAGCAGCAAGACAGGGGACTCGTACGAGCAGTACTTC. Residues: CASSKTGDSYEQYF.

This clone has only one observation. This CDR3 reads CATSRAVTPTGLDNEQFF. CDR3 DNA: TGTGCCACCAGCAGAGCGGTCACTCCCACGGGGTTGGACAATGAGCAGTTCTTC. The V call is TRBV15, the J call TRBJ2-1; weak D call: TRBD2 (5 bases). V lost 1 base and J lost 5, with 21 bases in between. This CDR3 has 18 residues. CDR1 and CDR2 (germline): LNHNV, YYDKDF (reference sequence).

The chain links TRBV30 to TRBJ2-3, with TRBD2 matching 8 bases. V dropped 0 bases and J dropped 5; count of bases not matched to a gene: 4. Germline V gives CDR1 GTSNPN, CDR2 SVGIG (reference sequence). The CDR3 length is 14 residues. As DNA, the CDR3 is TGTGCCTGGAGTGTACACAGCGGGAGAGATACGCAGTATTTT. The encoded protein is CAWSVHSGRDTQYF.

The rearrangement uses TRBV27 and TRBJ2-4, with D possibly matching TRBD1 (6 bases). The CDR3 is 15 amino acids. CDR1 and CDR2 (germline): MNHEY, SMNVEV (reference sequence). The V end was cut by 7 bases, the J end by 0 bases, with 13 bases between. In nucleotides, the CDR3 is TGTGCCAGCATGGACAGCTATTTAGCCAAAAACATTCAGTACTTC. Translation gives CASMDSYLAKNIQYF.

The V and J genes are TRBV5-1 and TRBJ2-7, with unresolved D. The CDR3 contains 13 residues. The germline V gene has CDR1 SGHRS and CDR2 YFSETQ. Trimming took 5 bases from V and 6 from J, leaving 15 bases between them. The CDR3 DNA follows: TGCGCCAGCAGTCTGTCTCACCCTTTCGAGCAGTACTTC. Encoded protein: CASSLSHPFEQYF.

This chain joins TRBV18 and TRBJ2-7, with 12 bases lining up with TRBD2. The germline V gene has CDR1 KGHSH and CDR2 LQKENI. The CDR3 has 16 amino acids. Germline trimming cut 3 bases from V and 1 base from J; bases unmatched to any gene: 4. CDR3 nucleotide sequence: TGTGCCAGCTCACCCTCGGGACTAGCGGGTTCCTACGAGCAGTACTTC. It codes for CASSPSGLAGSYEQYF.

A single count supports this clone. This chain's CDR3 is CASSLDSRYTGELFF. The CDR3 DNA is TGCGCCAGCAGCTTGGACAGCCGATACACCGGGGAGCTGTTTTTT. The chain joins TRBV5-1 to TRBJ2-2; D is unresolved. V gave up 0 bases and J gave up 3 bases, with 9 bases separating them. Germline loops: CDR1 SGHRS, CDR2 YFSETQ. This CDR3 is 15 amino acids long.

This chain uses TRBV7-9 with TRBJ1-2; the match to TRBD1 covers 8 bases. Unmatched junction bases numbered 8, after V lost 2 bases and J lost 3 bases. The germline V gene has CDR1 SEHNR and CDR2 FQNEAQ (reference sequence). This CDR3 comprises 16 residues. CDR3 amino acids: CASSLPVNRGDYGYTF. In nucleotides, the CDR3 is TGTGCCAGCAGCTTACCAGTCAACAGGGGGGACTATGGCTACACCTTC.

The V and J genes are TRBV27 and TRBJ1-5; possibly TRBD1 for D (6 bases). CDR1 is MNHEY and CDR2 is SMNVEV in the germline V gene (reference sequence). The CDR3 length is 17 residues. V shed 4 bases and J shed 2 bases, with 18 bases lying between them. CDR3 sequence: CASSSFPGHKGNQPQHF. The CDR3 DNA reads as TGTGCCAGCAGTTCCTTTCCGGGACATAAAGGCAATCAGCCCCAGCATTTT.

The V and J genes are TRBV29-1 and TRBJ1-1; 8 bases fit TRBD1. CDR1 is SQVTM and CDR2 is ANQGSEA in the germline V gene. The CDR3 runs to 13 residues. The ends lost 6 bases at V and 4 bases at J; junction bases unmatched: 7. This CDR3 is CSVGDTGGTEAFF. In DNA form, the CDR3 reads TGCAGCGTCGGTGATACAGGGGGCACTGAAGCTTTCTTT.

This clone was recorded once. This CDR3 is CASTRDRRNYGYTF. In DNA, the CDR3 is TGTGCCAGCACCCGGGACAGGCGAAACTATGGCTACACCTTC. This rearrangement joins TRBV6-5 to TRBJ1-2; 8 positions agree with TRBD1. The germline CDR1 and CDR2 sequences are MNHEY and SVGAGI. The CDR3 totals 14 residues. Trimming took 7 bases from V and 2 from J; bases not matched to a gene: 6.

CDR3 DNA: TGTGCCAGCAGCACCGGGGGGACCTACGAGCAGTACTTC. It specifies CASSTGGTYEQYF. The V call is TRBV11-3, the J call TRBJ2-7; 7 positions match TRBD2. V trimming: 5 bases; J trimming: 2 bases; junction bases outside the gene matches: 3. CDR1 SGHNT and CDR2 YENEEA come from the germline V gene. The CDR3 has 13 residues. Full variable domain (remainder filled in from reference TRBV11-3 and TRBJ2-7): EAGVVQSPRYKIIEKKQPVAFWCNPISGHNTLYWYLQNLGQGPELLIRYENEEAVDDSQLPKDRFSAERLKGVDSTLKIQPAELGDSAVYLCASSTGGTYEQYFGPGTRLTVT.

CDR3 loop: CASSIAGRQNQETQYF. CDR3 sequence (DNA): TGTGCCAGTAGTATAGCCGGGAGGCAGAACCAAGAGACCCAGTACTTC. The chain couples TRBV19 to TRBJ2-5; 7 nucleotides agree with TRBD2. V was clipped by 1 base and J by 0 bases; unmatched bases: 5. CDR1 LNHDA and CDR2 SQIVND come from the germline V gene (reference sequence). This CDR3 comprises 16 residues.